This T cell receptor beta chain was found in a study of blood T cell repertoires in COVID-19. In the study's own analysis: Reference gene primer amplification in the assay estimated nucleated cell counts. Generated by immunoSEQ multiplex PCR, the TCRdb table keeps only in-frame clones and is missing some. V, J and clone size derive from that table, while D and trimming were established from the DNA sequence. The profile shows some 160,000 clones, around 82% of them singletons. Germline V gene lookup returns CDR1 SQVTM and CDR2 ANQGSEA. This CDR3 is built from 14 residues. Germline trimming cut 4 bases from V and 3 bases from J; bases unmatched to any gene: 8.

This receptor was taken from a woman older than 75 with acute or convalescent COVID-19. The specimen sequenced was peripheral blood. The chain links TRBV29-1 to TRBJ2-7, with 8 bases identical to TRBD1. CDR3 residues: CSVVLGQGDYEQYF. CDR3 nucleotides: TGCAGCGTTGTTCTCGGACAGGGCGACTACGAGCAGTACTTC.